The 5 T cell receptor beta chains presented below share a single source sample, sequenced in a study of OX40 agonist ivuxolimab in advanced cancers. Here immunoSEQ multiplex PCR was the method, and the copy in TCRdb shows in-frame clones only, minus some. The data show tens of thousands of clones, roughly 93% seen once. Sequencing used CD4+ or CD8+ T cells sorted from blood, obtained in a trial of the OX40 agonist ivuxolimab. The receptors shown here come from an adult with an advanced solid tumor such as melanoma, head and neck, liver or kidney cancer.

The chain combines TRBV9 with TRBJ2-3; 13 bases align to TRBD2. Germline loops: CDR1 SGDLS, CDR2 YYNGEE. V shed 4 bases, J shed 6 bases, and the junction held 5 bases outside the gene matches. The CDR3 contains 15 residues. CDR3 DNA: TGTGCCAGCAGCACCACTAGCGGGAGGGGCGATACGCAGTATTTT. Encoded protein: CASSTTSGRGDTQYF.

This chain connects TRBV18 to TRBJ2-3; 9 bases agree with TRBD2. CDR1 and CDR2 from the germline V gene are KGHSH and LQKENI. The CDR3 runs 15 residues. J was trimmed by 3 bases and V by 6 bases; bases with no gene match: 7. The CDR3 sequence is CASSLAGMGTDTQYF. CDR3 in DNA: TGTGCCAGCTCTCTAGCGGGAATGGGAACAGATACGCAGTATTTT.

The chain has TRBV6-1 and TRBJ2-1; D perhaps matches TRBD2 (6 bases). The V and J ends lost 2 bases and 8 bases respectively, with 16 bases between them. The CDR3 consists of 15 residues. Germline CDR1 and CDR2: MNHNS and SASEGT. The CDR3 DNA reads as TGTGCCAGCAGTGAATTGGTAGCGGCGTCATATGAGCAGTTCTTC. Translating gives CASSELVAASYEQFF.

The chain employs TRBV7-9 and TRBJ2-5, with a weak D call TRBD1 (5 bases). The V and J ends lost 5 bases and 5 bases respectively, with 12 bases between them. The CDR3 has 13 amino acids. Germline CDR1 and CDR2: SEHNR and FQNEAQ (reference sequence). The CDR3 DNA sequence: TGTGCCAGCAGCCAGGGATCTTGGGAGACCCAGTACTTC. Protein sequence: CASSQGSWETQYF.

Notes on this clone: Its ends do not fully match the called genes, so a read error is possible. The chain links TRBV5-1 to TRBJ2-1; 10 nucleotides agree with TRBD2. This CDR3 has 15 amino acids. The germline gives CDR1 SGHRS, CDR2 YFSETQ. The CDR3 nucleotides read TGCGTCAGCAGCCCACTAGCGGGGTTGTACAATGAGCAGTTCTTC. It translates to CVSSPLAGLYNEQFF.